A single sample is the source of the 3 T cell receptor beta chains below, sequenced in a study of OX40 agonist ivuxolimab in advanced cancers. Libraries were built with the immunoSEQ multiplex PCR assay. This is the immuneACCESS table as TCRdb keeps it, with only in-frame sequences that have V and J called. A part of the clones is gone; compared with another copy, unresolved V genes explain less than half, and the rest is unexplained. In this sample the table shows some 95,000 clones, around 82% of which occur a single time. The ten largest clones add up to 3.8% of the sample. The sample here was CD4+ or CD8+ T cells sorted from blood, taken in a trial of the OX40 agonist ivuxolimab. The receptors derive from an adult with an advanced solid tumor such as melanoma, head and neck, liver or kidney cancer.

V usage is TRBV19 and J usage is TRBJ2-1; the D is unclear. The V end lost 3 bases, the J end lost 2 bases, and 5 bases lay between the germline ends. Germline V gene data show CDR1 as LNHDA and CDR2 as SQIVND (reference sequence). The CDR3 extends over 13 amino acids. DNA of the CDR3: TGTGCCAGTAGTATCGGACCCTACAATGAGCAGTTCTTC. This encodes CASSIGPYNEQFF. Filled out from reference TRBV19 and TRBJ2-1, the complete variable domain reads DGGITQSPKYLFRKEGQNVTLSCEQNLNHDAMYWYRQDPGQGLRLIYYSQIVNDFQKGDIAEGYSVSREKKESFPLTVTSAQKNPTAFYLCASSIGPYNEQFFGPGTRLTVL.

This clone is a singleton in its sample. The CDR3 reads CASSLDFTLQETQYF. The CDR3 nucleotides are TGTGCCAGCAGCTTAGATTTTACCCTACAAGAGACCCAGTACTTC. This chain links TRBV11-2 with TRBJ2-5, with no clear D. Looked up from germline, CDR1 is SGHAT and CDR2 is FQNNGV. The length of the CDR3 is 15 residues. V lost 0 bases and J 2 bases, leaving 10 bases between the germline ends.

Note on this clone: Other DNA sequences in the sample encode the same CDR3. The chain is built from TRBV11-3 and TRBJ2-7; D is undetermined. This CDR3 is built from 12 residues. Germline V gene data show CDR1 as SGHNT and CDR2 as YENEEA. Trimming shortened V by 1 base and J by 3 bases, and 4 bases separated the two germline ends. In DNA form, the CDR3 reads TGTGCCAGCAGCTTAGTGGGCTACGAGCAGTACTTC. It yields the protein CASSLVGYEQYF.